This record looks at one T cell receptor beta chain sequence and its context. CDR3 size: 20 residues. Germline V lookup: CDR1 MGHRA, CDR2 YSYEKL. Unmatched junction bases numbered 17, after V lost 4 bases and J lost 0 bases. Assay: immunoSEQ multiplex PCR; the TCRdb copy retains only in-frame clones and omits some. The data show 300,000 to 400,000 clones, with about 90% seen just once and 2% to 2.5% held by the top ten. The sample comes from a study of blood T cell repertoires in COVID-19. V and J are TRBV4-1 and TRBJ2-4; 8 nucleotides line up with TRBD2. The receptor was derived from a woman in her sixties with COVID-19, enrolled during active disease. The sequenced sample consisted of peripheral blood. Here the CDR3 reads CASSPQVGAGALLAKNIQYF. CDR3 sequence (DNA): TGCGCCAGCAGCCCGCAGGTGGGAGCGGGGGCCCTCCTAGCCAAAAACATTCAGTACTTC.